These 15 T cell receptor beta chains were sequenced from one sample in a study of human T cells and chemical hapten exposure. Time point reported: pre-sensitization, week 0. Noted treatment: therapeutic diphenylcyclopropenone sensitization with weekly scalp DPC. TCRdb reanalysed the RACE reads using MiXCR and keeps one entry per CDR3 protein. This sample yields 52,000 or so distinct CDR3 sequences, of which more than 9% are seen a single time; roughly a tenth belongs to the top ten. Sequenced material: whole blood, taken in connection with sensitization to the hapten diphenylcyclopropenone (DPC). Source of these receptors: a man aged 35-49 years with alopecia areata. Some clones in this sample may be carry-over from other donors' samples.

In this sample, this clonotype turned up a few times. The chain employs TRBV11-2 and TRBJ2-7, with D maybe TRBD1 (5 bases). Germline lookup yields CDR1 SGHAT and CDR2 FQNNGV. This CDR3 contains 15 residues. Trimming took off 1 base at V and 5 bases at J, with 15 bases between the two ends. CDR3 residues: CASSLVAGPLNEQYF. CDR3 in DNA: TGTGCCAGCAGCTTAGTGGCAGGGCCTCTGAACGAGCAGTACTTC. The full variable domain, its missing parts supplied by reference TRBV11-2 and TRBJ2-7, is EAGVAQSPRYKIIEKRQSVAFWCNPISGHATLYWYQQILGQGPKLLIQFQNNGVVDDSQLPKDRFSAERLKGVDSTLKIQPAKLEDSAVYLCASSLVAGPLNEQYFGPGTRLTVT.

This clonotype was found many times. The chain recombines TRBV4-3 with TRBJ2-1; D might be TRBD2 (6 bases). The CDR3 runs 17 residues. In germline, CDR1 is LGHNA, CDR2 YSLEER. V gave up 0 bases and J gave up 1 base, with 13 bases separating them. For the CDR3, the DNA is TGCGCCAGCAGCCAAGATCGGGGACTCTCTTCCTACAATGAGCAGTTCTTC. It codes for CASSQDRGLSSYNEQFF.

The sample holds a few counts of this clonotype. This rearrangement joins TRBV12-3 or TRBV12-4 to TRBJ2-7; 9 nucleotides match TRBD1. The V and J ends lost 1 base and 2 bases, in that order; junction bases with no gene match: 3. The CDR3 runs to 15 residues. The CDR3 bases are TGTGCCAGCAGTTTAGGTGGGACAGGGACCTACGAGCAGTACTTC. Amino acid sequence: CASSLGGTGTYEQYF.

This clonotype was detected many times. V and J are TRBV20-1 and TRBJ2-3; perhaps TRBD2 as D (6 bases). This CDR3 region has 14 residues. Germline CDR1 reads DFQATT; CDR2 reads SNEGSKA (reference sequence). Trimming took 3 bases from V and 6 from J, leaving 16 bases between them. CDR3 DNA: TGCAGTGCTAGGCCAGGAGGGACCTTGGATACGCAGTATTTT. It encodes CSARPGGTLDTQYF.

Only a few counts were recorded for this clonotype. V is TRBV7-9 and J is TRBJ2-3; no definite D call. Germline CDR1 and CDR2: SEHNR and FQNEAQ (reference sequence). This CDR3 contains 14 residues. Trimming pared 1 base from V and 0 bases from J, leaving 5 bases between. The CDR3 is CASSLVDSTDTQYF. The DNA for the CDR3 is TGTGCCAGCAGCTTAGTCGACAGCACAGATACGCAGTATTTT.

This clonotype came up a few times. The CDR3 nucleotides read TGTGCCAGCAGCTTGCGCTCCGGGCCCCAAAATTCACCCCTCCACTTT. This sequence encodes CASSLRSGPQNSPLHF. The chain links TRBV7-9 to TRBJ1-6; D ambiguous. The CDR3 length is 16 residues. Trimming removed 3 bases at V and 7 bases at J, with 16 bases between. Germline-derived CDR1 and CDR2 are SEHNR and FQNEAQ (reference sequence).

The rearrangement uses TRBV20-1 and TRBJ2-6; 8 bases match TRBD2. J lost 0 bases, V lost 0 bases, and 7 bases had no gene match. The length of the CDR3 is 18 residues. Germline CDR1 reads DFQATT; CDR2 reads SNEGSKA (reference sequence). The CDR3 region is CSARDRIAGYSGANVLTF. The DNA of the CDR3 is TGCAGTGCTAGAGATAGAATAGCGGGGTACTCTGGGGCCAACGTCCTGACTTTC.

This clonotype was counted only a few times. This chain links TRBV12-3 or TRBV12-4 with TRBJ1-1, with TRBD1 matching 7 bases. J gave up 0 bases and V 4 bases, and 2 bases lay outside the gene matches. The CDR3 consists of 14 residues. DNA of the CDR3: TGTGCCAGCAGTTCAGGGGGGGTGAACACTGAAGCTTTCTTT. Its protein is CASSSGGVNTEAFF.

This clonotype was counted ten times or more. This chain uses TRBV7-8 with TRBJ2-7; either TRBD1 or TRBD2 may fit D (5 bases each). The CDR3 totals 14 residues. V lost 1 base and J 3 bases, leaving 10 bases between the germline ends. Germline values: CDR1 SGHVS, CDR2 FQNEAQ. CDR3 DNA sequence: TGTGCCAGCAGCTTAGGGGGACGGATCTACGAGCAGTACTTC. This codes for CASSLGGRIYEQYF.

This clonotype was counted only a few times. This chain links TRBV29-1 with TRBJ2-7, with TRBD1 matching 7 bases. Germline V gene lookup returns CDR1 SQVTM and CDR2 ANQGSEA. Unmatched junction bases numbered 5, after V lost 7 bases and J lost 2 bases. CDR3 size: 12 residues. The CDR3: CSARDSTYEQYF. CDR3 nucleotide sequence: TGCAGCGCTAGGGACAGTACCTACGAGCAGTACTTC.

This clonotype was recorded many times. The V and J genes are TRBV7-2 and TRBJ2-3; D is possibly TRBD1 (6 bases). Germline CDR1 SGHTA, CDR2 FQGNSA. Between the trimmed V and J ends, which lost 3 bases and 0 bases, there was a span of 13 bases. The CDR3 covers 16 residues. DNA of the CDR3: TGTGCCAGCAGCTTTAAAGGGGGTTATAGCACAGATACGCAGTATTTT. The encoded protein is CASSFKGGYSTDTQYF.

At least ten counts were recorded for this clonotype. This chain connects TRBV27 to TRBJ2-7; TRBD2 aligns across 13 bases. The J segment lost 6 bases and the V segment lost 8 bases, leaving 10 bases of the junction unmatched. This CDR3 is 15 amino acids long. The germline CDR1 and CDR2 sequences are MNHEY and SMNVEV (reference sequence). CDR3 sequence (DNA): TGTGCCAGCCGCGGACTAGCGGGAGCTAAGGGCGAGCAGTACTTC. Translation: CASRGLAGAKGEQYF.

This clonotype was found many times. The chain carries TRBV6-2 or TRBV6-3 and TRBJ2-3; D is undetermined. Deletions cut 4 bases from V and 5 bases from J, with 10 bases between. Germline CDR1 reads MNHEY; CDR2 reads SVGEGT. The CDR3 runs 13 residues. In DNA, the CDR3 is TGTGCCAGCAGTTGGACCTCCGGAGATACGCAGTATTTT. Amino acid sequence: CASSWTSGDTQYF.

This sequence joins TRBV4-2 and TRBJ2-5; D not certain. From germline, CDR1 is LGHNA and CDR2 YNFKEQ. The V end lost 0 bases, the J end lost 4 bases, and 9 bases lay between the germline ends. There are 14 residues in the CDR3. The CDR3 coding sequence is TGTGCCAGCAGCCAAGATCTCTTCGGAGAGACCCAGTACTTC. Translation gives CASSQDLFGETQYF.

This clonotype was detected only a few times. This chain links TRBV28 with TRBJ1-2; D is perhaps TRBD1 (5 bases). In germline, CDR1 is MDHEN, CDR2 SYDVKM. The germline V and J ends were trimmed by 4 bases and 4 bases, with 7 bases remaining between them. The CDR3 extends over 12 amino acids. CDR3: CASSSRAYGYTF. The CDR3 DNA is TGTGCCAGCAGTTCCAGGGCCTATGGCTACACCTTC.